This is a list of T cell receptor beta chains from one sample in a study of shared clonotypes between healthy human individuals. Here immunoSEQ multiplex PCR was the method, and the copy in TCRdb shows in-frame clones only, minus some. Of 1 million to 1.2 million clones in the sample, approximately 80% were seen once. Sequenced material: memory CD4+ T cells from PBMCs. The receptors come from a man aged 18-30 years in good health. Some clones in this sample may be carry-over from other donors' samples. The CDR3 runs from the conserved cysteine through the conserved F or W. D genes are given only for firm matches. Some rows have no size entry. The others give once, few or many, or a class for an expanded clone.

D gene: NA; J gene: TRBJ2-5; clone size: many; V gene: TRBV2; CDR3 DNA: TGTGCCAGCATGGGCCCCCCCCGCGCGGAGACCCAGTACTTC; CDR3 protein: CASMGPPRAETQYF
D gene: NA; J gene: TRBJ2-7; clone size: few; V gene: TRBV18; CDR3 DNA: TGTGCCAGCTCACCAAATGGGTACGAGCAGTACTTC; CDR3 protein: CASSPNGYEQYF
D gene: TRBD1; J gene: TRBJ1-1; clone size: NA; V gene: TRBV2; CDR3 DNA: TGTGCCAGCAAGAGTCACAGGGGGGGTTTGGGTACCCACACTGAAGCTTTCTTT; CDR3 protein: CASKSHRGGLGTHTEAFF
D gene: NA; J gene: TRBJ2-1; clone size: NA; V gene: TRBV19; CDR3 DNA: TGTGCCAGTAGTATAGGACGGTACAATGAGCAGTTCTTC; CDR3 protein: CASSIGRYNEQFF
D gene: TRBD1; J gene: TRBJ2-6; clone size: few; V gene: TRBV28; CDR3 DNA: TGTGCCAGCAGGGGGACAGGGGGCTCTCTCTCTGGGGCCAACGTCCTGACTTTC; CDR3 protein: CASRGTGGSLSGANVLTF
D gene: TRBD1; J gene: TRBJ1-1; clone size: once; V gene: TRBV25-1; CDR3 DNA: TGTGCCAGCAGTGAATGGGGGACAGGGGGCCTGAACACTGAAGCTTTCTTT; CDR3 protein: CASSEWGTGGLNTEAFF
D gene: NA; J gene: TRBJ1-5; clone size: NA; V gene: TRBV23-1; CDR3 DNA: TGCGCCAGCAGTCAAGGGGAGGGGCAAAAGGTCTCGGGCAATCAGCCCCAGCATTTT; CDR3 protein: CASSQGEGQKVSGNQPQHF
D gene: TRBD1; J gene: TRBJ2-1; clone size: NA; V gene: TRBV28; CDR3 DNA: TGTGCCAGCAGTTCTGCCGGGACAGGGTGGGTCAATGAGCAGTTCTTC; CDR3 protein: CASSSAGTGWVNEQFF
D gene: NA; J gene: TRBJ2-2; clone size: once; V gene: TRBV28; CDR3 DNA: TGTGCCAGCAGTTTTTGGAGGGTGGGGACCGGGGAGCTGTTTTTT; CDR3 protein: CASSFWRVGTGELFF
D gene: TRBD2; J gene: TRBJ2-3; clone size: NA; V gene: TRBV11-2; CDR3 DNA: TGTGCCAGCAGCCCCAAACTAGCGGGAGGGCTTGCTAGCACAGATACGCAGTATTTT; CDR3 protein: CASSPKLAGGLASTDTQYF
D gene: NA; J gene: TRBJ2-5; clone size: NA; V gene: TRBV10-3; CDR3 DNA: TGTGCCATCAGGACCGATAGTGGAGAAGAGACCCAGTACTTC; CDR3 protein: CAIRTDSGEETQYF
D gene: NA; J gene: TRBJ1-2; clone size: NA; V gene: TRBV28; CDR3 DNA: TGTGCCAGCAGACCTACTGACCGAATCTATGGCTACACCTTC; CDR3 protein: CASRPTDRIYGYTF
D gene: NA; J gene: TRBJ1-1; clone size: NA; V gene: TRBV27; CDR3 DNA: TGTGCCAGCAGTTTAGCTGGGGCACAGAACACTGAAGCTTTCTTT; CDR3 protein: CASSLAGAQNTEAFF
D gene: NA; J gene: TRBJ2-5; clone size: NA; V gene: TRBV7-9; CDR3 DNA: TGTGCCAGCAGCTTAGAGTCAGGGATGGAGACCCAGTACTTC; CDR3 protein: CASSLESGMETQYF
D gene: NA; J gene: TRBJ2-7; clone size: NA; V gene: TRBV10-3; CDR3 DNA: TGTGCCATCAGTTCCACTGTCGGGACACTGGCCTACGAGCAGTACTTC; CDR3 protein: CAISSTVGTLAYEQYF
D gene: NA; J gene: TRBJ2-5; clone size: once; V gene: TRBV20-1; CDR3 DNA: TGCAGTGCTAGAATAGGAGAGACCCAGTACTTC; CDR3 protein: CSARIGETQYF
D gene: TRBD1; J gene: TRBJ1-2; clone size: once; V gene: TRBV28; CDR3 DNA: TGTGCCAGCAGTACAGGGGCTAACTATGGCTACACCTTC; CDR3 protein: CASSTGANYGYTF
D gene: NA; J gene: TRBJ1-5; clone size: NA; V gene: TRBV6-6; CDR3 DNA: TGTGCCAGCAGTTACAATGGACGGGGCAATCAGCCCCAGCATTTT; CDR3 protein: CASSYNGRGNQPQHF
D gene: TRBD2; J gene: TRBJ2-3; clone size: NA; V gene: TRBV9; CDR3 DNA: TGTGCCAGCAGCGTAGGTTTCCTAGCGGGAGCTGGAGATACGCAGTATTTT; CDR3 protein: CASSVGFLAGAGDTQYF
D gene: NA; J gene: TRBJ1-4; clone size: NA; V gene: TRBV28; CDR3 DNA: TGTGCCAGCAGTAGGGGGGCAACTAATGAAAAACTGTTTTTT; CDR3 protein: CASSRGATNEKLFF
D gene: TRBD1; J gene: TRBJ1-1; clone size: few; V gene: TRBV29-1; CDR3 DNA: TGCAGCGTTGTCCGTATACAGGGGCCGGGGAGCACTGAAGCTTTCTTT; CDR3 protein: CSVVRIQGPGSTEAFF
D gene: NA; J gene: TRBJ1-4; clone size: NA; V gene: TRBV28; CDR3 DNA: TGTGCCAGCAGTGGAGGTGGGGGCTTTCGGGAAAAACTGTTTTTT; CDR3 protein: CASSGGGGFREKLFF
D gene: TRBD2; J gene: TRBJ2-5; clone size: few; V gene: TRBV7-2; CDR3 DNA: TGTGCCAGCAGCTCGGTAGCGGGAGCGGAGACCCAGTACTTC; CDR3 protein: CASSSVAGAETQYF
D gene: NA; J gene: TRBJ2-3; clone size: NA; V gene: TRBV27; CDR3 DNA: TGTGCCAGCAGCATCCGGGGAGATACGCAGTATTTT; CDR3 protein: CASSIRGDTQYF
D gene: NA; J gene: TRBJ2-5; clone size: NA; V gene: TRBV2; CDR3 DNA: TGTGCCAGCAGCCTCTTGGCGGGCGTGGAGACCCAGTACTTC; CDR3 protein: CASSLLAGVETQYF
D gene: NA; J gene: TRBJ2-7; clone size: NA; V gene: TRBV2; CDR3 DNA: TGTGCCAGCAGTGCAAGGATTGGGTTCGAGCAGTACTTC; CDR3 protein: CASSARIGFEQYF
D gene: NA; J gene: TRBJ1-2; clone size: NA; V gene: TRBV5-6; CDR3 DNA: TGTGCCAGCAGCCTCCAGGGGCAAAGAGGCTACACCTTC; CDR3 protein: CASSLQGQRGYTF
D gene: TRBD1; J gene: TRBJ1-5; clone size: NA; V gene: TRBV6-5; CDR3 DNA: TGTGCCAGCCGGTCGGGACAGTACAATCAGCCCCAGCATTTT; CDR3 protein: CASRSGQYNQPQHF
D gene: TRBD1; J gene: TRBJ2-7; clone size: NA; V gene: TRBV5-1; CDR3 DNA: TGCGCCAGCAGACCAACGACAGGGAACCACGAGCAGTACTTC; CDR3 protein: CASRPTTGNHEQYF
D gene: NA; J gene: TRBJ2-6; clone size: NA; V gene: TRBV30; CDR3 DNA: TGTGCCTGGAGTGATGCACCGCCTGGGGCCAACGTCCTGACTTTC; CDR3 protein: CAWSDAPPGANVLTF
D gene: TRBD1; J gene: TRBJ1-1; clone size: NA; V gene: TRBV7-3; CDR3 DNA: TGTGCCAGCAGCTTGGGACAGTTGAACACTGAAGCTTTCTTT; CDR3 protein: CASSLGQLNTEAFF
D gene: NA; J gene: TRBJ2-7; clone size: NA; V gene: TRBV28; CDR3 DNA: TGTGCCAGCGGACGTTACAGGAGTAGCTCCTACGAGCAGTACTTC; CDR3 protein: CASGRYRSSSYEQYF
D gene: TRBD2; J gene: TRBJ2-2; clone size: NA; V gene: TRBV10-3; CDR3 DNA: TGTGCCATCAGTGAGTCTAGCGGGAGAGACACCGGGGAGCTGTTTTTT; CDR3 protein: CAISESSGRDTGELFF
D gene: NA; J gene: TRBJ2-5; clone size: NA; V gene: TRBV7-2; CDR3 DNA: TGTGCCAGCAGGAGAGGGGGGAACCAAGAGACCCAGTACTTC; CDR3 protein: CASRRGGNQETQYF
D gene: TRBD1; J gene: TRBJ1-2; clone size: NA; V gene: TRBV28; CDR3 DNA: TGTGCCAGCAGCCGCGGACAGGGTTTCAGGGGCTACACCTTC; CDR3 protein: CASSRGQGFRGYTF
D gene: NA; J gene: TRBJ2-7; clone size: NA; V gene: TRBV30; CDR3 DNA: TGTGCCTTCAACACGGATGAGCAGTACTTC; CDR3 protein: CAFNTDEQYF
D gene: TRBD1; J gene: TRBJ2-7; clone size: NA; V gene: TRBV29-1; CDR3 DNA: TGCAGCGCAGGACAGGGTTTGAACTACGAGCAGTACTTC; CDR3 protein: CSAGQGLNYEQYF
D gene: NA; J gene: TRBJ2-1; clone size: NA; V gene: TRBV11-2; CDR3 DNA: TGTGCCAGCAGCTTGGGGCGAAGCTCCTACAATGAGCAGTTCTTC; CDR3 protein: CASSLGRSSYNEQFF
D gene: NA; J gene: TRBJ2-6; clone size: NA; V gene: TRBV5-1; CDR3 DNA: TGCGCCAGCAGCTTGAGTACTGGGGCCAACGTCCTGACTTTC; CDR3 protein: CASSLSTGANVLTF
D gene: NA; J gene: TRBJ1-1; clone size: NA; V gene: TRBV28; CDR3 DNA: TGTGCCAGCAGTAAGCGCTCTGAAGCTTTCTTT; CDR3 protein: CASSKRSEAFF
D gene: NA; J gene: TRBJ1-5; clone size: NA; V gene: TRBV6-1; CDR3 DNA: TGTGCCAGCAGTGAAGCGTCAAGTCGGAATCAGCCCCAGCATTTT; CDR3 protein: CASSEASSRNQPQHF
D gene: NA; J gene: TRBJ1-1; clone size: NA; V gene: TRBV6-5; CDR3 DNA: TGTGCCAGCACGCCCCCGGGGGCTCGGGGAACTGAAGCTTTCTTT; CDR3 protein: CASTPPGARGTEAFF
D gene: NA; J gene: TRBJ2-1; clone size: NA; V gene: TRBV5-1; CDR3 DNA: TGCGCCAGCAGCTTGGGGTCAGGGCGCTTCTACAATGAGCAGTTCTTC; CDR3 protein: CASSLGSGRFYNEQFF
D gene: TRBD2; J gene: TRBJ2-3; clone size: few; V gene: TRBV5-1; CDR3 DNA: TGCGCCAGCAGCCTCGGGTCCACTAGCGGGAGCACAGATACGCAGTATTTT; CDR3 protein: CASSLGSTSGSTDTQYF
D gene: TRBD2; J gene: TRBJ2-3; clone size: NA; V gene: TRBV5-1; CDR3 DNA: TGCGCCAGCAGCTTGGGTGGGACTAGTGAAACAGATACGCAGTATTTT; CDR3 protein: CASSLGGTSETDTQYF
D gene: TRBD1; J gene: TRBJ2-7; clone size: NA; V gene: TRBV7-9; CDR3 DNA: TGTGCCAGCAGCCCCCTGGGACAGCCTTACGAGCAGTACTTC; CDR3 protein: CASSPLGQPYEQYF
D gene: NA; J gene: TRBJ2-1; clone size: few; V gene: TRBV14; CDR3 DNA: TGTGCCAGCAGCCCAACGCGGGGTGTGCCGCAGTTCTTC; CDR3 protein: CASSPTRGVPQFF
D gene: NA; J gene: TRBJ2-3; clone size: few; V gene: TRBV6-1; CDR3 DNA: TGTGCCAGCCTCGACACAGATACGCAGTATTTT; CDR3 protein: CASLDTDTQYF
D gene: NA; J gene: TRBJ1-2; clone size: NA; V gene: TRBV5-1; CDR3 DNA: TGCGCCAGCAGCCCGCCCGCAGAGTATGGCTACACCTTC; CDR3 protein: CASSPPAEYGYTF
D gene: TRBD1; J gene: TRBJ1-2; clone size: NA; V gene: TRBV5-4; CDR3 DNA: TGTGCCAGCAGCTTGGCCCGCGGGACAGCCTATGGCTACACCTTC; CDR3 protein: CASSLARGTAYGYTF
D gene: TRBD2; J gene: TRBJ2-5; clone size: NA; V gene: TRBV5-1; CDR3 DNA: TGCGCCAGCAGCTGGGGGACTAGCGGGGAGACCCAGTACTTC; CDR3 protein: CASSWGTSGETQYF
D gene: NA; J gene: TRBJ2-7; clone size: few; V gene: TRBV4-1; CDR3 DNA: TGCGCCAGCAGCCGGGGACCGGGACAAGCCTACGAGCAGTACTTC; CDR3 protein: CASSRGPGQAYEQYF